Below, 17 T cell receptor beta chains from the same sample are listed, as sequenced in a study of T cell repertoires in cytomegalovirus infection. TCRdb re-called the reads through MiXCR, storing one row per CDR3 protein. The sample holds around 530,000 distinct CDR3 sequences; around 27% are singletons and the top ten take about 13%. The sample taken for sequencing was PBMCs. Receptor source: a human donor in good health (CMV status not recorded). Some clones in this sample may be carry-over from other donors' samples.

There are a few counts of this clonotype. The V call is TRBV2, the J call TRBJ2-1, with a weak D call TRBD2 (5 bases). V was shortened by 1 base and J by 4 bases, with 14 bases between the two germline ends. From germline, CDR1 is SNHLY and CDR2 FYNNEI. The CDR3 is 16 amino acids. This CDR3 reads CASSEESGNIYNEQFF. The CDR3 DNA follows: TGTGCCAGCAGTGAAGAGAGCGGTAATATATACAATGAGCAGTTCTTC.

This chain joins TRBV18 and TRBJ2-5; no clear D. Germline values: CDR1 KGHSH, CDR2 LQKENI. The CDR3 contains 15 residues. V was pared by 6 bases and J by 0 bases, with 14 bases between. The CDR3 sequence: CASSLLGGYQETQYF. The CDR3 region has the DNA TGTGCCAGCTCCCTACTGGGTGGATACCAAGAGACCCAGTACTTC.

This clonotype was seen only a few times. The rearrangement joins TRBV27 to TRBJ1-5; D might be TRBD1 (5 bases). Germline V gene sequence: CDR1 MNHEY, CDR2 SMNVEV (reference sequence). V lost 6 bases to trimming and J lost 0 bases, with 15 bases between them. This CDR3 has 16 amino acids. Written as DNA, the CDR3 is TGTGCCAGCAGCCCCCAGGGAGTGAATAGCAATCAGCCCCAGCATTTT. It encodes CASSPQGVNSNQPQHF.

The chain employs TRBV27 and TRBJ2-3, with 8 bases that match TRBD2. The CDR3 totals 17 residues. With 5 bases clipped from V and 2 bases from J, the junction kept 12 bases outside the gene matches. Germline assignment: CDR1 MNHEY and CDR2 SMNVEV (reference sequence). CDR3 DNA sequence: TGTGCCAGCAGTCCATCGGTAGGCGGGAGGCCCACAGATACGCAGTATTTT. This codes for CASSPSVGGRPTDTQYF.

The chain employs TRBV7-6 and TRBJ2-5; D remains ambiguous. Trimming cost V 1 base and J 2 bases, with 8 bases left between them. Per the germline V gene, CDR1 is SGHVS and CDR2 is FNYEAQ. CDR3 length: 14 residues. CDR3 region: CASSLGANQETQYF. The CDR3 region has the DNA TGTGCCAGCAGCTTAGGGGCAAATCAAGAGACCCAGTACTTC.

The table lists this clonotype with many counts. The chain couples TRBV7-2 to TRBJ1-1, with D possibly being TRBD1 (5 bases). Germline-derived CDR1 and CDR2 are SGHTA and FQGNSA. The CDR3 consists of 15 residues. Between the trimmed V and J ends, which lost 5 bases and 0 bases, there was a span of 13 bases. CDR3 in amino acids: CASSQNRKMNTEAFF. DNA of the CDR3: TGTGCCAGCAGCCAAAACAGGAAAATGAACACTGAAGCTTTCTTT.

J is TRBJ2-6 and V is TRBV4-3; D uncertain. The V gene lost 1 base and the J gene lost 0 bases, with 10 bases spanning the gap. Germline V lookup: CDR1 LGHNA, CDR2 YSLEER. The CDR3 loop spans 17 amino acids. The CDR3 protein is CASSQVSGFSGANVLTF. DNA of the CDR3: TGCGCCAGCAGCCAAGTTTCCGGGTTCTCTGGGGCCAACGTCCTGACTTTC.

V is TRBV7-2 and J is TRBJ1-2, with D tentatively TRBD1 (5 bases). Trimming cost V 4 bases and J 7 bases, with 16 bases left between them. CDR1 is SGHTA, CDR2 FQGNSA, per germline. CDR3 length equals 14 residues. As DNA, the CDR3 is TGTGCCAGCAGCTACTACCAACGGGGGGGTGGCTACACCTTC. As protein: CASSYYQRGGGYTF.

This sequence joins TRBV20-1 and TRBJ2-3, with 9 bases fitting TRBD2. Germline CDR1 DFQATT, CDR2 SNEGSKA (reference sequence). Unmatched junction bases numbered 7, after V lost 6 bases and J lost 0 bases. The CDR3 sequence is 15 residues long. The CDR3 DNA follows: TGCAGTGCGCCGCTAGCGGGGTCTAGCACAGATACGCAGTATTTT. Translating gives CSAPLAGSSTDTQYF.

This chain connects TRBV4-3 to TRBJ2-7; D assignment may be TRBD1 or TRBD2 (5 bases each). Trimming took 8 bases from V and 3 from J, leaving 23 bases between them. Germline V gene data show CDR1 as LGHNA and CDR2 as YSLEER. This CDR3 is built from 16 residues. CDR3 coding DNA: TGCGCCAGCGGTCAAGGGGACCGCTGGGATCTCTACGAGCAGTACTTC. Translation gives CASGQGDRWDLYEQYF.

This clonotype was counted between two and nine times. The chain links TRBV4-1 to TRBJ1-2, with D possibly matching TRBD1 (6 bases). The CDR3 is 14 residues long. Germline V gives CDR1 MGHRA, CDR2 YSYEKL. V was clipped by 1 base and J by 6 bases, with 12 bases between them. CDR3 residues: CASSQGNRDNGYTF. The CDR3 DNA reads TGCGCCAGCAGCCAAGGGAACAGGGATAATGGCTACACCTTC.

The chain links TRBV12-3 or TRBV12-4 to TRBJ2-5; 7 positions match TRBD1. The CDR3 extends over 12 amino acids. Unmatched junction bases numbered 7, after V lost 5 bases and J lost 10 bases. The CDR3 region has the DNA TGTGCCAGCAGTGAGAATTCAGGGGGCCAGTACTTC. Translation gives CASSENSGGQYF.

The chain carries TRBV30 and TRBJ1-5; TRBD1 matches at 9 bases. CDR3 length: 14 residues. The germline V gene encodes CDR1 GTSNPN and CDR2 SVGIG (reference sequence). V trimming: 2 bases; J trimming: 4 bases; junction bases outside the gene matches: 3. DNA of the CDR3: TGTGCCTGGAGTACAGGGGGCGAGAATCAGCCCCAGCATTTT. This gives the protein CAWSTGGENQPQHF.

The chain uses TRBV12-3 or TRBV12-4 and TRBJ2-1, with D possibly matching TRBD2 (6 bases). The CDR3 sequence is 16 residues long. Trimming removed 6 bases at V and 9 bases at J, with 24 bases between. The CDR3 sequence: CASSHHTSPASGEQFF. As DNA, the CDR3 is TGTGCCAGCAGCCATCACACTAGCCCTGCATCGGGTGAGCAGTTCTTC.

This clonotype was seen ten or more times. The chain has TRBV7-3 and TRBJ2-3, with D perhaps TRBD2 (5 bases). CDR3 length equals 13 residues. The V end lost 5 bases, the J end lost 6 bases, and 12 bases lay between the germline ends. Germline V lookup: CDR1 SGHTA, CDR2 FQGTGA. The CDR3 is CASSPGGLDTQYF. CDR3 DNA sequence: TGTGCCAGCAGCCCCGGAGGATTGGATACGCAGTATTTT.

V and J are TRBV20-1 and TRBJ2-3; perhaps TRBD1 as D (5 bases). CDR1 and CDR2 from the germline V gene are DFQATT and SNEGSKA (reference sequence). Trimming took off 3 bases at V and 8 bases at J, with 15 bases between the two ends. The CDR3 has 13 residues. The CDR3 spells CSASRVLDGTQYF. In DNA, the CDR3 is TGCAGTGCTAGCAGGGTGCTAGACGGTACGCAGTATTTT.

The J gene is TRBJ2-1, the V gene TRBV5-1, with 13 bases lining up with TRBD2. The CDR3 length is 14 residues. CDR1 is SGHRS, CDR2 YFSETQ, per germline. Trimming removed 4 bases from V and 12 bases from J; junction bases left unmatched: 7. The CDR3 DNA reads TGCGCCAGCAGCACGGGACTAGCGGGGTGGAGGCAGTTCTTC. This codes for CASSTGLAGWRQFF.